The clone carrying this T cell receptor beta chain was counted many times. This sample is part of a study of T cells after yellow fever vaccination. Study in general: Sorting of the EM, EMRA, CM and Tscm memory subsets was carried out using CD3, CD45RA, CCR7 and CD95.

Overall study findings and caveats: Within the sorted memory subsets, almost all vaccine-responding clonotypes could not be detected on day 0. Shared CD4/CD8 clonotypes were a small share, likely from convergent recombination.

As TCR cDNA was made by 5'RACE template switching, a universal primer site and UMIs were added. TCRdb analysed the 5' RACE reads with MiXCR anew, one entry per CDR3 protein. The sample shows about 25,000 distinct CDR3 sequences, approximately 3.2% of them seen only once. The CDR3 consists of 20 residues. Germline V gives CDR1 MNHEY, CDR2 SVGAGI. Trimming removed 6 bases from V and 2 bases from J; junction bases left unmatched: 14. V is TRBV6-5 and J is TRBJ2-1; 15 bases are a match to TRBD2. Sequenced here: PBMCs, either bulk or a sorted T-cell subset (CD4+, CD8+, memory, or dextramer-sorted; not recorded which), sampled 45 days after the first yellow fever vaccination. The TCR comes from a man between 18 and 35 years old who received the YFV17D yellow fever vaccine. CDR3 bases: TGTGCCAGCAGCCCTACCCAGGGACTAGCGGGGGGCGCTGCCTACAATGAGCAGTTCTTC. Translated: CASSPTQGLAGGAAYNEQFF.